This entry lists 9 T cell receptor beta chains sequenced from one sample in a study of blood T cell repertoires in COVID-19. Repertoires were generated with immunoSEQ multiplex PCR, while TCRdb's copy carries only in-frame clones and drops some. The sample carries roughly 250,000 clones, 65% to 85% recorded once. Source material: peripheral blood. These TCRs come from a woman aged 40 to 50 who had recovered from COVID-19.

The chain recombines TRBV3-1 (or the pseudogene TRBV3-2) with TRBJ2-1; weak D call: TRBD2 (6 bases). The germline V gene has CDR1 LGHDT and CDR2 YNNKEL (reference sequence). V shed 3 bases and J shed 9 bases, with 9 bases lying between them. The CDR3 totals 12 residues. This CDR3 is CASSHTGVEQFF. The CDR3 DNA reads as TGTGCCAGCAGCCATACGGGAGTTGAGCAGTTCTTC.

This clone came up a few times. J is TRBJ1-3 and V is TRBV6-1, with no clear D. Looked up from germline, CDR1 is MNHNS and CDR2 is SASEGT. CDR3 length equals 14 residues. The germline V and J ends were trimmed by 0 bases and 3 bases, with 6 bases remaining between them. CDR3 nucleotides: TGTGCCAGCAGTGAAGCTCCTATTGGAAACACCATATATTTT. This encodes CASSEAPIGNTIYF.

The rearrangement links TRBV19 to TRBJ2-7, with D perhaps matching TRBD1 (5 bases). V lost 6 bases, J lost 5 bases, and 14 bases lay in between. From germline, CDR1 is LNHDA and CDR2 SQIVND (reference sequence). The CDR3 is 13 residues long. The CDR3 nucleotides are TGTGCCAGTAGATGGGCAGGGTCCAACGAGCAGTACTTC. Encoded protein: CASRWAGSNEQYF.

The rearrangement links TRBV5-1 to TRBJ1-4; tentatively, D is TRBD1 (6 bases). The CDR3 covers 14 residues. Germline assignment: CDR1 SGHRS and CDR2 YFSETQ. V lost 4 bases and J 4 bases, leaving 11 bases between the germline ends. The CDR3 DNA reads as TGCGCCAGCAGCGTTACAGGGCTTAATGAAAAACTGTTTTTT. Translation: CASSVTGLNEKLFF.

The chain has TRBV19 and TRBJ1-5, with no clear D. Germline values: CDR1 LNHDA, CDR2 SQIVND (reference sequence). CDR3 length equals 14 residues. The ends were cut back, 5 bases at V and 3 bases at J, with 11 bases in the middle. This CDR3 reads CASSPRQPNQPQHF. The CDR3, as DNA: TGTGCCAGTAGTCCCCGACAACCCAATCAGCCCCAGCATTTT.

The gene calls are TRBV9 and TRBJ1-3; D not certain. Trimming shortened V by 0 bases and J by 4 bases, and 5 bases separated the two germline ends. Germline V gene lookup returns CDR1 SGDLS and CDR2 YYNGEE. This CDR3 spans 13 amino acids. This chain's CDR3 is CASSVDLGNTIYF. Written as DNA, the CDR3 is TGTGCCAGCAGCGTAGATCTGGGAAACACCATATATTTT.

The chain has TRBV28 and TRBJ1-1; the D is unclear. This CDR3 spans 14 amino acids. V was clipped by 5 bases and J by 0 bases, with 10 bases between them. Germline lookup yields CDR1 MDHEN and CDR2 SYDVKM. CDR3 sequence: CASSPFGVNTEAFF. CDR3 coding DNA: TGTGCCAGCAGTCCCTTCGGGGTGAACACTGAAGCTTTCTTT.

V gene TRBV4-1 combines with J gene TRBJ2-3; 12 nucleotides match TRBD2. The V and J ends lost 4 bases and 2 bases, in that order; junction bases with no gene match: 10. The CDR3 spans 18 residues. Germline loops: CDR1 MGHRA, CDR2 YSYEKL. CDR3: CASSPSGGAPSHTDTQYF. The CDR3 DNA reads as TGCGCCAGCAGCCCTAGCGGGGGGGCCCCCTCCCACACAGATACGCAGTATTTT.

This chain links TRBV5-4 with TRBJ2-5; 14 positions match TRBD2. The V gene's germline CDR1 is SGHNT and CDR2 YYREEE (reference sequence). CDR3 length: 14 amino acids. V dropped 4 bases and J dropped 7; count of bases not matched to a gene: 3. CDR3 amino acids: CASSPGLAGGTQYF. The CDR3, as DNA: TGTGCCAGCAGCCCCGGACTAGCGGGGGGGACCCAGTACTTC.